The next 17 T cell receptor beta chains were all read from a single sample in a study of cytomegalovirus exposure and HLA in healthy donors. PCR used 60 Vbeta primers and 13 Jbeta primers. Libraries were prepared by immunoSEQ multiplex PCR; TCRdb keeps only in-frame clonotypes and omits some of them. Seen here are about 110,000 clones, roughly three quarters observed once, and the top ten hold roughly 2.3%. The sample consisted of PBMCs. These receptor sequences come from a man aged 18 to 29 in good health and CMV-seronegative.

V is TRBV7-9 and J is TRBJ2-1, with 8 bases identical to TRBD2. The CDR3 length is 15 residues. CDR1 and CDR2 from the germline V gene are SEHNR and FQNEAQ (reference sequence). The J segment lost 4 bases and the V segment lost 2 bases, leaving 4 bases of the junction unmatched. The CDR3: CASSLKRGLYNEQFF. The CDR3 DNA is TGTGCCAGCAGCTTAAAGCGGGGGCTTTACAATGAGCAGTTCTTC.

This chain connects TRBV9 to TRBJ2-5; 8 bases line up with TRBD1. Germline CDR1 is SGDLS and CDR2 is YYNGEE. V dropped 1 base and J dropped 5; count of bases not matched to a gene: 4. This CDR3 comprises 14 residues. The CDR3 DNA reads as TGTGCCAGCAGCGTACAGGGGGCGGGTGAGACCCAGTACTTC. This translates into CASSVQGAGETQYF.

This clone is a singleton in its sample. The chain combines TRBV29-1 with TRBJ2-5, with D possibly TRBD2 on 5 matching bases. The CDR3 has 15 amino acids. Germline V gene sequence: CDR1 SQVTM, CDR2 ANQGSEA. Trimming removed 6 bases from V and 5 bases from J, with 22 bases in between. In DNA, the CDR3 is TGCAGCGTCCTAACCTCCGGCCGGGGTGTGGAGACCCAGTACTTC. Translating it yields CSVLTSGRGVETQYF.

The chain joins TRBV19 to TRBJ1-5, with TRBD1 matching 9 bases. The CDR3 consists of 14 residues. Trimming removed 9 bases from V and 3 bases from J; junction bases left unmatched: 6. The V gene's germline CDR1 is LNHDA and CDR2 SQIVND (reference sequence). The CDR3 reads CASDRGNFNQPQHF. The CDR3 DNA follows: TGTGCCAGCGACAGGGGGAATTTCAATCAGCCCCAGCATTTT. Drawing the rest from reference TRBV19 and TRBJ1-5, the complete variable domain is DGGITQSPKYLFRKEGQNVTLSCEQNLNHDAMYWYRQDPGQGLRLIYYSQIVNDFQKGDIAEGYSVSREKKESFPLTVTSAQKNPTAFYLCASDRGNFNQPQHFGDGTRLSIL.

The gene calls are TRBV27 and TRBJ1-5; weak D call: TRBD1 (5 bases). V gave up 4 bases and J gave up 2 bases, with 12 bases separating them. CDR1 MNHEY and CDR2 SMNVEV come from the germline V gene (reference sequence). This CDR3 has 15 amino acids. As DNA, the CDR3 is TGTGCCAGCAGTTCCGACGGGGGGGGCAATCAGCCCCAGCATTTT. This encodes CASSSDGGGNQPQHF.

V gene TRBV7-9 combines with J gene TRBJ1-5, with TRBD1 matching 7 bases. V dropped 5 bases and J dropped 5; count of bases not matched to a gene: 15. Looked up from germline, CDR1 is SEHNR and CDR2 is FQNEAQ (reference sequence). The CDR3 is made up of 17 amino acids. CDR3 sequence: CASSLGPRDSRHQPQHF. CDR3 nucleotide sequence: TGTGCCAGCAGCCTAGGGCCCCGGGACAGTCGTCATCAGCCCCAGCATTTT.

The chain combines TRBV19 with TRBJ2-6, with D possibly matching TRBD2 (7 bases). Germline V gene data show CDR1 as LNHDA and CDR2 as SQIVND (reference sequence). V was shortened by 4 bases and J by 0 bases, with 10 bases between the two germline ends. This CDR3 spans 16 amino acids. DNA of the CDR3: TGTGCCAGTAGTAGGGGGGGCAGCTCTGGGGCCAACGTCCTGACTTTC. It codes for CASSRGGSSGANVLTF.

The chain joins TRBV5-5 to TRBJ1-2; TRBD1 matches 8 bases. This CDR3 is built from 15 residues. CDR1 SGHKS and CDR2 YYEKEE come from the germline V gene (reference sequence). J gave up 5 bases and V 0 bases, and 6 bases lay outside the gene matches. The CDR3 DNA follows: TGTGCCAGCAGCTTGGGACAGGGGTTGGAGTATGGCTACACCTTC. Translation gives CASSLGQGLEYGYTF.

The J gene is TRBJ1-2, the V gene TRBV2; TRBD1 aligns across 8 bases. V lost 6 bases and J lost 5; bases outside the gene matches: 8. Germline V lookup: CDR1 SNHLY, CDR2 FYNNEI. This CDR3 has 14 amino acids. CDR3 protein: CASSATGAQYGYTF. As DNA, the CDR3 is TGTGCCAGCAGCGCGACAGGGGCACAATATGGCTACACCTTC.

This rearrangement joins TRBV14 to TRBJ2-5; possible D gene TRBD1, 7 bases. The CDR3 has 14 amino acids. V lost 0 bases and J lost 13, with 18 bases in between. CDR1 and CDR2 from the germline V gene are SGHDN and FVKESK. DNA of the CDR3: TGTGCCAGCAGCCAAGATTTGACTAGGACAGGCCTGTACTTC. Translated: CASSQDLTRTGLYF.

For the CDR3, the DNA is TGTGCCAGCAGCCTACCGACAGGGGATGGCTACACCTTC. It specifies CASSLPTGDGYTF. This chain joins TRBV7-9 and TRBJ1-2; 8 nucleotides line up with TRBD1. Germline values: CDR1 SEHNR, CDR2 FQNEAQ (reference sequence). After removal of 5 bases from V and 6 bases from J, the junction contained 5 bases not matched to a gene. The CDR3 loop spans 13 amino acids.

The CDR3 region is CAISESTGEQPQHF. The CDR3 nucleotides are TGTGCCATCAGTGAGTCGACAGGGGAACAGCCCCAGCATTTT. The chain is built from TRBV10-3 and TRBJ1-5; 8 positions match TRBD1. The CDR3 has 14 residues. Germline trimming cut 0 bases from V and 7 bases from J; bases unmatched to any gene: 2. From germline, CDR1 is ENHRY and CDR2 SYGVKD.

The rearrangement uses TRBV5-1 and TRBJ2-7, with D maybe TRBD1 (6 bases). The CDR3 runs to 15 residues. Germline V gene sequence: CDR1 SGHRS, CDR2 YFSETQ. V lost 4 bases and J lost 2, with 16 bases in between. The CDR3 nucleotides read TGCGCCAGCAGCCGTCGACTGACAGGAGCCTACGAGCAGTACTTC. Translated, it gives CASSRRLTGAYEQYF.

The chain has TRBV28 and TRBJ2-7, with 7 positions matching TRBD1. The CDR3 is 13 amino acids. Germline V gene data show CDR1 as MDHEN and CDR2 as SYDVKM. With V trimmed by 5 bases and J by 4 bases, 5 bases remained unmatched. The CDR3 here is CASSMTGRYEQYF. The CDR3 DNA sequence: TGTGCCAGCAGTATGACAGGGCGGTACGAGCAGTACTTC.

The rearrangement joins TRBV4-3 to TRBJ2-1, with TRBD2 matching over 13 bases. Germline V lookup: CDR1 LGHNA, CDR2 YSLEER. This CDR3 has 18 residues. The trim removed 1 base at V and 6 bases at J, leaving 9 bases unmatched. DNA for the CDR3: TGCGCCAGCAGCCAAGGAGGCCGACTAGCGGGGGGAATCAATGAGCAGTTCTTC. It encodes CASSQGGRLAGGINEQFF.

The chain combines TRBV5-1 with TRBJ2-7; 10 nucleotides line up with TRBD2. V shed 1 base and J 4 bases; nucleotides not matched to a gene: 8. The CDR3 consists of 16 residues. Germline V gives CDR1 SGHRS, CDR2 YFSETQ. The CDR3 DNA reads TGCGCCAGCAGCTTGAACTGGGGTAGCGGGAGGTACGAGCAGTACTTC. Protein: CASSLNWGSGRYEQYF.

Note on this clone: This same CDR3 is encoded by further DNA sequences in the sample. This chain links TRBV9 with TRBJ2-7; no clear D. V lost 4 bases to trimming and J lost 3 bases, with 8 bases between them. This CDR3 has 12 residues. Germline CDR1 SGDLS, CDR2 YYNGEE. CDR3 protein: CASSPGGYEQYF. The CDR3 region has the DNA TGTGCCAGCAGCCCAGGTGGCTACGAGCAGTACTTC. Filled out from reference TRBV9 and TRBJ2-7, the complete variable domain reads DSGVTQTPKHLITATGQRVTLRCSPRSGDLSVYWYQQSLDQGLQFLIQYYNGEERAKGNILERFSAQQFPDLHSELNLSSLELGDSALYFCASSPGGYEQYFGPGTRLTVT.